This is a list of T cell receptor beta chains from one sample in a study of cytotoxic CD8 clonotypes in ibrutinib-treated CLL. Repertoires were generated with immunoSEQ multiplex PCR, while TCRdb's copy carries only in-frame clones and drops some. This table holds about 160,000 clones, around nine tenths found once. The specimen comprised PBMCs, sampled at disease progression, from a patient treated with ibrutinib. Every receptor here comes from a human donor with chronic lymphocytic leukemia. CDR3s include the opening cysteine and the closing phenylalanine or tryptophan. A D gene is named only where the DNA matches it firmly. Size is stated for part of the rows, as once, few or many counts, or as a class when the clone is expanded.

>TRBJ2-5|.|.|TRBV10-3
TGTGCCATCAGTGAGTCGAACGTAGGGGTAGGGGAGACCCAGTACTTC
CAISESNVGVGETQYF
>TRBJ2-3|.|TRBD1|TRBV5-1
TGCGCCAGCAGCTCAGGACAGGGCTCAGATACGCAGTATTTT
CASSSGQGSDTQYF
>TRBJ1-5|once|.|TRBV7-2
TGTGCCAGCAGCCCCCGGGGAGGGAACAATCAGCCCCAGCATTTT
CASSPRGGNNQPQHF
>TRBJ2-1|.|TRBD2|TRBV6-5
TGTGCCAGCAGTTGGGGACTAGGGGCTGGTGAGCAGTTCTTC
CASSWGLGAGEQFF
>TRBJ1-2|.|.|TRBV30
TGTGCCTGGACCACCTACCGAGGGGGCTACACCTTC
CAWTTYRGGYTF
>TRBJ1-1|.|TRBD1|TRBV19
TGTGCCAGTAGCCTGGCAGGGGGTAGAGCTTTCTTT
CASSLAGGRAFF
>TRBJ1-2|.|.|TRBV11-3
TGTGCCAGCAGTCTCCAGGATGTCAATAACTATGGCTACACCTTC
CASSLQDVNNYGYTF
>TRBJ2-1|many|.|TRBV12-2
TGTGCAAGTCGCCCTGGGGGGGGACTTTCAGCGAAGGGGTCATATGATGAGCAGTTCTTC
CASRPGGGLSAKGSYDEQFF
>TRBJ1-5|.|TRBD1|TRBV6-1
TGTGCCAGCAGTGAGTCGACAGGGGGCAGGAATCAGCCCCAGCATTTT
CASSESTGGRNQPQHF
>TRBJ2-2|.|TRBD2|TRBV27
TGTGCCAGCAGTTTACAACTAGCGGGAGCCACCGGGGAGCTGTTTTTT
CASSLQLAGATGELFF
>TRBJ1-3|.|TRBD1|TRBV7-6
TGTGCCAGCACGAACCCCGGACAGGGAGGGAACACCATATATTTT
CASTNPGQGGNTIYF
>TRBJ2-1|.|.|TRBV29-1
TGCAGCGTTGATTGGCGGAAGGAGGCGGACAATGAGCAGTTCTTC
CSVDWRKEADNEQFF
>TRBJ1-2|.|.|TRBV5-6
TGTGCCAGCAGCTTGTCCCGGGGTGGTCGACGGAACTATGGCTACACCTTC
CASSLSRGGRRNYGYTF
>TRBJ1-2|.|.|TRBV7-8
TGTGCCAGCAGCTTATACGGCGGGGAGACCGGGTTGGATGGCTACACCTTC
CASSLYGGETGLDGYTF
>TRBJ1-1|.|.|TRBV6-1
TGTGCCAGCAGTGAAGGGGCAATCACTGAAGCTTTCTTT
CASSEGAITEAFF
>TRBJ2-7|.|.|TRBV15
TGTGCCACCAGCGGGGTTCGGACAGCAATGGTCGAGCAGTACTTC
CATSGVRTAMVEQYF
>TRBJ2-1|.|.|TRBV9
TGTGCCAGCAGCGCCGGAGGGCGCGGGCGGTACAATGAGCAGTTCTTC
CASSAGGRGRYNEQFF
>TRBJ1-5|.|TRBD1|TRBV28
TGTGCCAGCAGCCAGGGACAGTCCCGCAATCAGCCCCAGCATTTT
CASSQGQSRNQPQHF
>TRBJ2-4|.|TRBD1|TRBV19
TGTGCCAGTAGTGAAGACAGGGAATACATTCAGTACTTC
CASSEDREYIQYF
>TRBJ2-7|once|.|TRBV29-1
TGCAGCGTTGAAGACACAGGGGGGGACTACGAGCAGTACTTC
CSVEDTGGDYEQYF
>TRBJ2-4|.|.|TRBV28
TGTGCCAGCGGATTGCAGGGGAACATTCAGTACTTC
CASGLQGNIQYF
>TRBJ2-7|.|.|TRBV13
TGTGCCAGCAGCCGAACTACAGGGTCATACGAGCAGTACTTC
CASSRTTGSYEQYF
>TRBJ2-7|.|TRBD1|TRBV7-6
TGTGCCAGCAGCTTAGAAGGGACAGGACCTTACGAGCAGTACTTC
CASSLEGTGPYEQYF
>TRBJ2-7|.|.|TRBV9
TGTGCCAGCAGCCTGCAAGGCTACGAGCAGTACTTC
CASSLQGYEQYF
>TRBJ1-1|.|.|TRBV28
TGTGCCAGCAGTGCCACAGGGATGAACACTGAAGCTTTCTTT
CASSATGMNTEAFF
>TRBJ2-1|.|.|TRBV6-1
TGTGCCAGCAGTGAAGACAATGTCTACAATGAGCAGTTCTTC
CASSEDNVYNEQFF
>TRBJ1-2|.|.|TRBV4-1
TGCGCCAGCAGCCGCGGGGAGGGGACTAACTATGGCTACACCTTC
CASSRGEGTNYGYTF
>TRBJ2-1|.|.|TRBV5-1
TGCGCCAGCAGCTTGGCCTTCACAGGCCCCAATGAGCAGTTCTTC
CASSLAFTGPNEQFF
>TRBJ1-2|.|.|TRBV6-4
TGTGCCAGCAAGAGTATGGGGCCTCCTTATGGCTACACCTTC
CASKSMGPPYGYTF
>TRBJ1-4|.|.|TRBV11-3
TGTGCCAGCAGCTACCAGGGGTCGGAGGAAAAACTGTTTTTT
CASSYQGSEEKLFF
>TRBJ2-3|.|.|TRBV11-3
TGTGCCAGCAGCCCGACAGTCCCCGACACCGGGCAGTATTTT
CASSPTVPDTGQYF
>TRBJ1-5|.|.|TRBV5-6
TGTGCCAGCAGCCTCAGGGATCAGCCCCAGCATTTT
CASSLRDQPQHF